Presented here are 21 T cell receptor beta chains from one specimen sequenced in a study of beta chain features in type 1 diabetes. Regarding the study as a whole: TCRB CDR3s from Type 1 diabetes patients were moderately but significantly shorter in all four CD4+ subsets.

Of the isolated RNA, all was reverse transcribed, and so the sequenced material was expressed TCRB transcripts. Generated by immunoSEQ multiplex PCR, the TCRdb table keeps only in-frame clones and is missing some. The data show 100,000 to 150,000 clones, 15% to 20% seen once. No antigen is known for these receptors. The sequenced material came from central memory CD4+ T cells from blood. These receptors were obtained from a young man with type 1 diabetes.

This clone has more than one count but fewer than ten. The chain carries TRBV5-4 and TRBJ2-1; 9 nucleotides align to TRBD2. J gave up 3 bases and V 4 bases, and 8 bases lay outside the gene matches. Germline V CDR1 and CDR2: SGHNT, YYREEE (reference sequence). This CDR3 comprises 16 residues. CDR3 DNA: TGTGCCAGCAGCCACCCTAGCGGGGCCAGCTACAATGAGCAGTTCTTC. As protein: CASSHPSGASYNEQFF.

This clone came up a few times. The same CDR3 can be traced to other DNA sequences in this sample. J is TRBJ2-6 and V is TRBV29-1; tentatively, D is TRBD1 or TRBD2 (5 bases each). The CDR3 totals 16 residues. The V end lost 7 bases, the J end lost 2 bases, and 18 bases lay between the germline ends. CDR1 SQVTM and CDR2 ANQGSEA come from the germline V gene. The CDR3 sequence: CSARDHARPGANVLTF. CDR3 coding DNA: TGCAGCGCCCGGGACCACGCCCGGCCTGGGGCCAACGTCCTGACTTTC. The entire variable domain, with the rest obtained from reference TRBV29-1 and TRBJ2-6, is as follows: SAVISQKPSRDICQRGTSLTIQCQVDSQVTMMFWYRQQPGQSLTLIATANQGSEATYESGFVIDKFPISRPNLTFSTLTVSNMSPEDSSIYLCSARDHARPGANVLTFGAGSRLTVL.

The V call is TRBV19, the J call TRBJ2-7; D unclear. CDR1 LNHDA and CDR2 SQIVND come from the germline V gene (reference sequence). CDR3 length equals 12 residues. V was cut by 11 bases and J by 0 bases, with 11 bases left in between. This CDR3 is CAGPESSYEQYF. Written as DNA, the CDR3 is TGTGCCGGCCCAGAGAGCTCCTACGAGCAGTACTTC.

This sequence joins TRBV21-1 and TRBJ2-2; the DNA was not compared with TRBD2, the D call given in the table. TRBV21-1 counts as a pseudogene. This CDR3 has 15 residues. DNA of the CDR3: TGTGCCAGCAGCAAACCCGGGAAGAACACCGGGGAGCTGTTTTTT. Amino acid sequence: CASSKPGKNTGELFF.

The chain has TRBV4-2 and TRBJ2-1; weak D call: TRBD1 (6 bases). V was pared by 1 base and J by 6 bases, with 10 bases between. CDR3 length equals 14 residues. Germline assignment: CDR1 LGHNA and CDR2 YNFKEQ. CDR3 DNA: TGTGCCAGCAGCCAAGGCCCAGGGGTCAATGAGCAGTTCTTC. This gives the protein CASSQGPGVNEQFF.

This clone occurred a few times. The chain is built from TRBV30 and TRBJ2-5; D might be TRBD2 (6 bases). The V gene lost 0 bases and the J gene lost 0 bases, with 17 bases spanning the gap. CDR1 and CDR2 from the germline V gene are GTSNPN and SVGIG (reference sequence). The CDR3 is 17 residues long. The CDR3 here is CAWSVLGSREHQETQYF. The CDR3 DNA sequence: TGTGCCTGGAGTGTACTTGGTTCACGGGAGCACCAAGAGACCCAGTACTTC.

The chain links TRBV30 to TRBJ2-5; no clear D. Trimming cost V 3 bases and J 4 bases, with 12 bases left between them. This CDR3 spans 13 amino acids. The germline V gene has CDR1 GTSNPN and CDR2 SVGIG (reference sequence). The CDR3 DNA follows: TGTGCCTGGAGGCGGAGAGTCCGAGAGACCCAGTACTTC. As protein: CAWRRRVRETQYF.

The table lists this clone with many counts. The CDR3 here is CASSSTSVASTDTQYF. CDR3 bases: TGTGCCAGCAGCTCGACTAGCGTCGCTAGCACAGATACGCAGTATTTT. The chain is built from TRBV7-8 and TRBJ2-3, with 8 bases identical to TRBD2. J gave up 0 bases and V 4 bases, and 6 bases lay outside the gene matches. CDR3 length: 16 residues. The V gene's germline CDR1 is SGHVS and CDR2 FQNEAQ.

The CDR3 DNA follows: TGTGCCAGCAGTTTGTCAGCGGGTCTAGCCAAAAACATTCAGTACTTC. It yields the protein CASSLSAGLAKNIQYF. V gene TRBV6-5 combines with J gene TRBJ2-4; weak D call: TRBD2 (6 bases). CDR1 is MNHEY, CDR2 SVGAGI, per germline. The CDR3 loop spans 16 amino acids. V gave up 4 bases and J gave up 0 bases, with 13 bases separating them.

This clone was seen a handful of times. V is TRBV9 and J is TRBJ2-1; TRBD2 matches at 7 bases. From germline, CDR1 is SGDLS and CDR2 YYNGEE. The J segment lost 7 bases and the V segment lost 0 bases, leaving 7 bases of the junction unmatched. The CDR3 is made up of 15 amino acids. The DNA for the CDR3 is TGTGCCAGCAGCGTAGAAGTAGCGCGGGGGAATGAGCAGTTCTTC. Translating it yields CASSVEVARGNEQFF.

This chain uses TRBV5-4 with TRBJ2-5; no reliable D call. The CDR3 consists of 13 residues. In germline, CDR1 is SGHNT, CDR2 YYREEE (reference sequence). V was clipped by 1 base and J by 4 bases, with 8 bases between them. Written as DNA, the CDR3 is TGTGCCAGCAGCTTGAAACTTGGAGAGACCCAGTACTTC. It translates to CASSLKLGETQYF.

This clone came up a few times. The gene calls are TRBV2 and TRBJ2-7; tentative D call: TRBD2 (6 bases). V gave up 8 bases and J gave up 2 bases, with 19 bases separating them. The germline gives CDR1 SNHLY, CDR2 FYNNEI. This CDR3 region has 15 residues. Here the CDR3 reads CASSRTGSLAYEQYF. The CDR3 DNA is TGTGCCAGCTCGAGGACCGGGAGTTTAGCCTACGAGCAGTACTTC. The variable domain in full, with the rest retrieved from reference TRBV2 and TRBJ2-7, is EPEVTQTPSHQVTQMGQEVILRCVPISNHLYFYWYRQILGQKVEFLVSFYNNEISEKSEIFDDQFSVERPDGSNFTLKIRSTKLEDSAMYFCASSRTGSLAYEQYFGPGTRLTVT.

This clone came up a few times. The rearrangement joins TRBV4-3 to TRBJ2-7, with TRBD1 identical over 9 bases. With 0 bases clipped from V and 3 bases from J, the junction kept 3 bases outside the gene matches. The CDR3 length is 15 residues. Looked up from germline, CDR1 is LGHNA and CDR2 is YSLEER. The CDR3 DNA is TGCGCCAGCAGCCAAGAGTGGGGACAGGGCTACGAGCAGTACTTC. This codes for CASSQEWGQGYEQYF.

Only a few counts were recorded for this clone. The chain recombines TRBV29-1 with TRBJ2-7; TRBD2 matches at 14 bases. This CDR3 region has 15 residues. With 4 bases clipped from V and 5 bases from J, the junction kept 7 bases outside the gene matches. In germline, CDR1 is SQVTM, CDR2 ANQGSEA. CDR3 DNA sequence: TGCAGCGTTGCGGGACTAGCGGGAGCCGTCAACGAGCAGTACTTC. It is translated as CSVAGLAGAVNEQYF.

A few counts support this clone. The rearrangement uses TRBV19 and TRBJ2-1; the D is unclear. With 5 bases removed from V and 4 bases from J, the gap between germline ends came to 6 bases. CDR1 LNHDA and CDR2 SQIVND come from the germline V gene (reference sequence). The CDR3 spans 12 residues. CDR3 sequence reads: CASSYQYNEQFF. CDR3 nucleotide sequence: TGTGCCAGTAGTTATCAATACAATGAGCAGTTCTTC.

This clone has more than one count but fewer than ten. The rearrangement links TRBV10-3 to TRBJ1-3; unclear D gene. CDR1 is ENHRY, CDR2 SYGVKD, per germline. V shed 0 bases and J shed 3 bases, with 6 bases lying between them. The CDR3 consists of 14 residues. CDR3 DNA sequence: TGTGCCATCAGTGAGTCGGGTTATGGAAACACCATATATTTT. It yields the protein CAISESGYGNTIYF.

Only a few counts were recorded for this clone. The DNA for the CDR3 is TGCAGTGCTAGAGATCGGACGGGGCAGTTCTTC. Protein: CSARDRTGQFF. This chain joins TRBV20-1 and TRBJ2-1; the D is unclear. This CDR3 comprises 11 residues. Per germline, CDR1 DFQATT and CDR2 SNEGSKA (reference sequence). Deletions cut 0 bases from V and 12 bases from J, with 9 bases between.

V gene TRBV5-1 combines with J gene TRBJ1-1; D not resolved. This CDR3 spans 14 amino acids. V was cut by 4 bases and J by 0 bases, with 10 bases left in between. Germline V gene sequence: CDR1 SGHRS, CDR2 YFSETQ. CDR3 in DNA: TGCGCCAGCAGCCGTGGACCGTTGAACACTGAAGCTTTCTTT. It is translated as CASSRGPLNTEAFF.

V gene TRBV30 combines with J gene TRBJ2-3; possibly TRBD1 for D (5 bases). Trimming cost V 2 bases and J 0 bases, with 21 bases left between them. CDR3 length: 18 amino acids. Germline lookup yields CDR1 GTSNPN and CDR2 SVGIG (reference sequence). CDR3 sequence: CAWSTPRLGLPSTDTQYF. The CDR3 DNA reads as TGTGCCTGGAGTACCCCAAGGTTGGGGCTCCCTAGCACAGATACGCAGTATTTT.

The CDR3 sequence: CASSPGGRPYEQYF. The DNA of the CDR3 is TGTGCCAGCAGCCCGGGGGGGAGACCCTACGAGCAGTACTTC. The chain couples TRBV11-3 to TRBJ2-7; TRBD2 agrees at 8 bases. Germline V gene sequence: CDR1 SGHNT, CDR2 YENEEA. V was pared by 5 bases and J by 2 bases, with 5 bases of the junction left unmatched. The CDR3 has 14 amino acids. The whole variable domain, remainder taken from reference TRBV11-3 and TRBJ2-7, is EAGVVQSPRYKIIEKKQPVAFWCNPISGHNTLYWYLQNLGQGPELLIRYENEEAVDDSQLPKDRFSAERLKGVDSTLKIQPAELGDSAVYLCASSPGGRPYEQYFGPGTRLTVT.

The CDR3 protein is CTSSVASLWRKTYGYTF. As DNA, the CDR3 is TGCACCAGCAGCGTGGCTAGTTTGTGGCGAAAGACCTATGGCTACACCTTC. The chain carries TRBV1 and TRBJ1-2. TRBV1 is tagged as a pseudogene. The CDR3 contains 17 residues.